This T cell receptor beta chain was identified in a study of shared clonotypes between healthy human individuals. Here immunoSEQ multiplex PCR was the method, and the copy in TCRdb shows in-frame clones only, minus some. The data show roughly 700,000 clones, around two thirds seen once. The ends were cut back, 0 bases at V and 5 bases at J, with 9 bases in the middle. There are 14 residues in the CDR3. In germline, CDR1 is SGHRS, CDR2 YFSETQ. The sequence was obtained from a woman in her twenties or thirties in good health. Sequenced material: memory CD4+ T cells sorted from blood. Subset described: CD45RA-negative fraction. This rearrangement joins TRBV5-1 to TRBJ2-1; D uncertain. CDR3 amino acids: CASSLAQQDNEQFF. The DNA for the CDR3 is TGCGCCAGCAGCTTGGCACAACAAGACAATGAGCAGTTCTTC.